The rows below give T cell receptor beta chains drawn from one sample of a study of blood T cell repertoires in COVID-19. The repertoire was sequenced with immunoSEQ multiplex PCR; TCRdb's copy has only in-frame clones and lacks some. Among 50,000 or so clones listed, 65% to 90% were seen once. The sequenced material came from peripheral blood. These receptors were collected from a man aged 35-49 years with acute or convalescent COVID-19. The CDR3 runs from the conserved cysteine through the conserved F or W. The order of the fields is V gene, J gene, D gene, clone size, CDR3 protein, CDR3 DNA. The D gene is left open where the match is weak. Clone size is not always given. Where it is, it says once, few, many or a class for expanded clones.

TRBV28	TRBJ2-7	TRBD1	-	CASRGQTYEQYF	TGTGCCAGCAGGGGACAGACCTACGAGCAGTACTTC
TRBV29-1	TRBJ2-4	-	-	CSVEVDLAKNIQYF	TGCAGCGTTGAGGTTGACTTGGCCAAAAACATTCAGTACTTC
TRBV2	TRBJ2-3	-	-	CASRLQLTDTQYF	TGTGCCAGCAGGTTACAGCTCACAGATACGCAGTATTTT
TRBV27	TRBJ2-7	-	once	CASSLGQGGYEQYF	TGTGCCAGCAGTTTGGGGCAGGGCGGCTACGAGCAGTACTTC
TRBV24-1	TRBJ1-5	-	-	CATSDDRSSNQPQHF	TGTGCCACCAGTGATGACAGATCCAGCAATCAGCCCCAGCATTTT
TRBV6-6	TRBJ2-2	TRBD1	-	CASSRGTGGNTGELFF	TGTGCCAGCAGTCGAGGGACAGGAGGGAACACCGGGGAGCTGTTTTTT
TRBV12-3/TRBV12-4	TRBJ2-7	-	-	CASSLSSLHEQYF	TGTGCCAGCAGTTTATCTAGTCTCCACGAGCAGTACTTC
TRBV5-1	TRBJ2-7	-	medium-sized	CASSPQTYEQYF	TGCGCCAGCAGCCCACAAACCTACGAGCAGTACTTC
TRBV9	TRBJ1-5	-	-	CASSVGLGQPQHF	TGTGCCAGCAGCGTAGGTCTAGGACAGCCCCAGCATTTT
TRBV7-2	TRBJ2-3	-	-	CASSRGTYTDTQYF	TGTGCCAGCAGCCGGGGGACCTACACAGATACGCAGTATTTT